The clone carrying this T cell receptor (beta chain) was counted a few times. Antigen unknown. Primers included in the PCR were 60 Vbeta and 13 Jbeta primers. The assay was immunoSEQ multiplex PCR, and TCRdb's table has in-frame clones only and misses some. The repertoire has about 170,000 clones, 65% to 80% of them found once; the top ten carry around 3.1%. These data come from a study of cytomegalovirus exposure and HLA in healthy donors. General study findings and limits: The authors considered a cluster of highly shared sequence variants likely to be a sequencing artifact. Fewer N-insertions than the approximately 700-donor mean were reportedly shown by an Asian-associated ancestry cluster in a later analysis. A previous analysis found most TCR beta V segments productive roughly 90% or roughly 30% of the time.

V was trimmed by 1 base and J by 4 bases, leaving 11 bases between them. CDR1 SGHNT and CDR2 YYREEE come from the germline V gene (reference sequence). CDR3 size: 14 residues. The chain joins TRBV5-4 to TRBJ1-1, with D perhaps matching TRBD1 (6 bases). The sequence was collected from a woman aged 50 to 65 in good health and CMV-seropositive. The sample taken for sequencing was PBMCs. The CDR3 DNA sequence: TGTGCCAGCAGCTTGCCCCAGGGGACCACTGAAGCTTTCTTT. It encodes CASSLPQGTTEAFF.